Listed below are T cell receptor beta chains from one sample, sequenced in a study of blood T cell repertoires in COVID-19. Sequencing used immunoSEQ multiplex PCR; TCRdb keeps in-frame clones, though not all of them. The sample contains about 440,000 clones, around 89% of which appear only once. Specimen: peripheral blood. Receptors originate from a woman aged 30 to 39 with acute or convalescent COVID-19. CDR3s include the opening cysteine and the closing phenylalanine or tryptophan. The D gene is left open where the match is weak. Expanded clones get a size class; other rows say once, few or many, or leave the size out.

TRBV7-3	TRBJ2-1	20	TRBD2	-	TGTGCCAGCAGCCTCAACCGGGGGGACCCCCTAGGAAGGTCCTACAATGAGCAGTTCTTC	CASSLNRGDPLGRSYNEQFF
TRBV19	TRBJ1-1	14	TRBD1	-	TGTGCCAGTAGTCTCCAGGGGGCGGGGACTGAAGCTTTCTTT	CASSLQGAGTEAFF
TRBV15	TRBJ1-1	18	-	-	TGTGCCACCAGCAGAGATCGTGGAGGAGGGACCGGCCCCACTGAAGCTTTCTTT	CATSRDRGGGTGPTEAFF
TRBV9	TRBJ2-5	15	TRBD1	-	TGTGCCAGCAGCGCCACAGGGGGCGGTGGGGAGACCCAGTACTTC	CASSATGGGGETQYF
TRBV27	TRBJ2-7	13	TRBD1	-	TGTGCCAGCAGACGGGACAGGAATTACGAGCAGTACTTC	CASRRDRNYEQYF
TRBV6-6	TRBJ2-7	12	-	-	TGTGCCAGCAGTTCGGGAGCCTACGAGCAGTACTTC	CASSSGAYEQYF
TRBV6-2/TRBV6-3	TRBJ1-5	16	-	once	TGTGCCAGCAGTTCGGTCGGAGGTTTGGGCAATCAGCCCCAGCATTTT	CASSSVGGLGNQPQHF
TRBV9	TRBJ2-5	15	-	-	TGTGCCAGCAGCCCGTATGGGAGAAACCAAGAGACCCAGTACTTC	CASSPYGRNQETQYF
TRBV10-2	TRBJ1-5	15	-	-	TGCGCCAGCAGTGATATGTTGGGTTCAGGTCAGCCCCAGCATTTT	CASSDMLGSGQPQHF
TRBV5-1	TRBJ1-3	19	-	once	TGCGCCAGCAGCTTGGCCGCCTCAGGGGTCAGGGGATCTGGAAACACCATATATTTT	CASSLAASGVRGSGNTIYF
TRBV19	TRBJ1-2	14	TRBD1	-	TGTGCCAGCAGAGACAGGGGAAGGGTCTATGGCTACACCTTC	CASRDRGRVYGYTF
TRBV5-1	TRBJ1-6	14	-	-	TGCGCCAGCAGCTTGGCGAGGTCGGATTCACCCCTCCACTTT	CASSLARSDSPLHF
TRBV5-6	TRBJ1-2	13	-	-	TGTGCCAGCAGCGACATAAGGGGCGATGGCTACACCTTC	CASSDIRGDGYTF
TRBV5-1	TRBJ2-5	17	TRBD2	-	TGCGCCAGCAGCTTGACGTCTAGCGGGGCCCCCCGAGAGACCCAGTACTTC	CASSLTSSGAPRETQYF
TRBV7-9	TRBJ1-1	12	-	-	TGTGCCAGCAGCAGCCAAAACACTGAAGCTTTCTTT	CASSSQNTEAFF
TRBV28	TRBJ1-3	14	-	-	TGTGCCAGCAGTTTAGGGGGCCATGGAAACACCATATATTTT	CASSLGGHGNTIYF
TRBV6-4	TRBJ1-2	12	-	once	TGTGCCAGCAGTGACCAAAACTATGGCTACACCTTC	CASSDQNYGYTF
TRBV10-1	TRBJ2-3	17	TRBD1	-	TGCGCCAGCAGTGGAGATTCGACAGGGATACTCACAGATACGCAGTATTTT	CASSGDSTGILTDTQYF
TRBV11-2	TRBJ1-6	14	-	-	TGTGCCAGCAGAAGCCGTGACAGTGGGACACCCCTCCACTTT	CASRSRDSGTPLHF
TRBV6-1	TRBJ2-3	17	TRBD2	-	TGTGCCAGCAGTGAAGGACTAGCGGGGGGGGATTTGGATACGCAGTATTTT	CASSEGLAGGDLDTQYF
TRBV5-1	TRBJ2-1	15	TRBD2	once	TGCGCCAGCAGCTTGGGGACTAGCGGATACAATGAGCAGTTCTTC	CASSLGTSGYNEQFF
TRBV24-1	TRBJ2-2	16	-	-	TGTGCCACCAGTGACCCGACAGGAATGGACACCGGGGAGCTGTTTTTT	CATSDPTGMDTGELFF
TRBV12-3/TRBV12-4	TRBJ2-7	12	-	-	TGTGCCAGCAGTTCCCGTGGGGCCGGGCAGTACTTC	CASSSRGAGQYF
TRBV30	TRBJ1-1	13	-	-	TGTGCCTTACGCTCAAGCGGGAACACTGAAGCTTTCTTT	CALRSSGNTEAFF
TRBV3-1/TRBV3-2	TRBJ1-1	14	TRBD1	-	TGTGCCAGCAGCCATGACAGGGGGCTAACTGAAGCTTTCTTT	CASSHDRGLTEAFF
TRBV27	TRBJ2-3	15	TRBD2	once	TGTGCCAGCAGTACCCCCGGGACTAGCAGAGATACGCAGTATTTT	CASSTPGTSRDTQYF
TRBV4-1	TRBJ1-4	15	-	-	TGCGCCAGCAGCCTGACAGTCTCCGGCGGTGAAAAACTGTTTTTT	CASSLTVSGGEKLFF
TRBV5-1	TRBJ2-4	16	-	once	TGCGCCAGCAGCACGGACAGCCCGATAGCCAAAAACATTCAGTACTTC	CASSTDSPIAKNIQYF
TRBV4-1	TRBJ2-7	14	-	-	TGCGCCAGCAGCCAACGGGGGAGCTCCTACGAGCAGTACTTC	CASSQRGSSYEQYF
TRBV28	TRBJ2-3	14	-	-	TGTGCCAGCACGAATGGAGGTCCCGCAGATACGCAGTATTTT	CASTNGGPADTQYF
TRBV27	TRBJ1-5	16	TRBD1	-	TGTGCCAGCAGTTTATTTTGGACAGGGGGCAATCAGCCCCAGCATTTT	CASSLFWTGGNQPQHF
TRBV5-8	TRBJ2-7	15	-	once	TGTGCCAGCAGCTTCCCAACCTCCGGGGCCTACGAGCAGTACTTC	CASSFPTSGAYEQYF
TRBV2	TRBJ1-2	13	-	few	TGTGCCAGCAGTGAAGAGAGGACACGTGGCTACACCTTC	CASSEERTRGYTF
TRBV7-8	TRBJ2-2	16	TRBD2	-	TGTGCCAGCAGCGCAAGGACTAGCGGGGGGACCGGGGAGCTGTTTTTT	CASSARTSGGTGELFF
TRBV28	TRBJ2-7	15	-	-	TGTGCCAGCAGTTTAGGAGGGGCGCGATCCTACGAGCAGTACTTC	CASSLGGARSYEQYF
TRBV25-1	TRBJ2-7	14	-	-	TGTGCCAGCAGTGAATCGGGGGTTGTCTACGAGCAGTACTTC	CASSESGVVYEQYF
TRBV5-1	TRBJ2-5	15	-	-	TGCGCCAGCAGCTTGTTGGCGGGGGCACAAGAGACCCAGTACTTC	CASSLLAGAQETQYF
TRBV6-5	TRBJ1-3	13	-	few	TGTGCCAGCTATCCCGGGATAGGAAACACCATATATTTT	CASYPGIGNTIYF
TRBV5-6	TRBJ2-3	14	-	-	TGTGCCAGCAGCTTACTAGCTAGCACAGATACGCAGTATTTT	CASSLLASTDTQYF
TRBV10-3	TRBJ2-7	14	-	-	TGTGCCATCAGTGGAGAAGAGGGCTCGGGCGAGCAGTACTTC	CAISGEEGSGEQYF
TRBV19	TRBJ1-4	15	-	-	TGTGCCAGTAGACCGCGACAGGCAACTAATGAAAAACTGTTTTTT	CASRPRQATNEKLFF
TRBV7-8	TRBJ2-1	18	TRBD2	-	TGTGCCAGCAGCTATGGACTAGCGGGGGGTCCCGCCTACAATGAGCAGTTCTTC	CASSYGLAGGPAYNEQFF
TRBV4-1	TRBJ1-4	14	TRBD1	-	TGCGCCAGCAGCCACCAGGGGGGTGAGGAAAAACTGTTTTTT	CASSHQGGEEKLFF
TRBV5-4	TRBJ1-2	15	TRBD1	-	TGTGCCAGCAGCAACCCAGGGGGCGCTTTCTATGGCTACACCTTC	CASSNPGGAFYGYTF
TRBV11-2	TRBJ2-1	16	TRBD2	-	TGTGCCAGCAGCTTAGCTGGTCGGGGGGGCCGGGATGAGCAGTTCTTC	CASSLAGRGGRDEQFF
TRBV4-1	TRBJ2-1	14	TRBD2	-	TGCGCCAGCAGCCAAGTCCTAGCGGGGGGGCCGCTTTTCTTC	CASSQVLAGGPLFF
TRBV16	TRBJ1-4	15	-	-	TGTGCCAGCAGCCAATGGCCGGGAAGCAATGAAAAACTGTTTTTT	CASSQWPGSNEKLFF
TRBV4-2	TRBJ1-2	15	-	-	TGTGCCAGCAGCCAAGAGCCCGGGAAACACTATGGCTACACCTTC	CASSQEPGKHYGYTF
TRBV5-3	TRBJ2-5	13	-	-	TGTGCCAGAGACCCAGGGGTAAAAGAGACCCAGTACTTC	CARDPGVKETQYF
TRBV10-3	TRBJ1-1	13	-	-	TGTGCCACCTGGACGGGGTGGAGCACTGAAGCTTTCTTT	CATWTGWSTEAFF